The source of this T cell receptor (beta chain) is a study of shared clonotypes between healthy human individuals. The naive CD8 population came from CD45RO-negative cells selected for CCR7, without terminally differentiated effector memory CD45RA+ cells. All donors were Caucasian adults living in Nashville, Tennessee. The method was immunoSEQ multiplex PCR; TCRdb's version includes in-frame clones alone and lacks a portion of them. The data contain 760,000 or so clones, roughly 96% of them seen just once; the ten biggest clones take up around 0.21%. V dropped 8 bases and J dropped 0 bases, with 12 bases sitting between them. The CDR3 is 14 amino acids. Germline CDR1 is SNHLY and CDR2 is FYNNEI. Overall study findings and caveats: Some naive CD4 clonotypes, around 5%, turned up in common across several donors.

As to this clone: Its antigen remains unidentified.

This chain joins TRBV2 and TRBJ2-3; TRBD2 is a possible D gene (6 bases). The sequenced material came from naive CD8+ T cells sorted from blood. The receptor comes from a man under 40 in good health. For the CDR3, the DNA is TGTGCCAGCTGCCGGCGGGATAGCACAGATACGCAGTATTTT. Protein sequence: CASCRRDSTDTQYF.